This T cell receptor beta chain was identified in a study of T cells after yellow fever vaccination. Study as a whole: Fractions of low cell number were prepared using SMART-Seq v4 Ultra Low Input. General observations from the study: A weaker but faster secondary response was observed, peaking on day 5 versus 15.

The sample holds many counts of this clonotype. What it binds is not known. The length of the CDR3 is 16 residues. Trimming stripped 8 bases from V and 0 bases from J, with 18 bases between. CDR1 is MNHEY and CDR2 is SVGEGT in the germline V gene. Via MiXCR, TCRdb re-called the 5' RACE reads, giving one row per CDR3 protein. The profile shows roughly 170,000 distinct CDR3 sequences, around 9% of them singletons. This material consisted of CD8+ T cells sorted from PBMCs, taken 45 days after the yellow fever booster vaccination. This TCR was sampled from a man between 18 and 35 years old who received the YFV17D yellow fever vaccine. The V and J genes are TRBV6-2 or TRBV6-3 and TRBJ2-3, with D possibly matching TRBD2 (5 bases). The CDR3 here is CASGPGLHFSTDTQYF. For the CDR3, the DNA is TGTGCCAGCGGCCCTGGACTGCACTTTAGCACAGATACGCAGTATTTT.